The entry that follows covers one T cell receptor beta chain sequence. What it recognizes is unknown. The ends were cut back, 4 bases at V and 7 bases at J, with 9 bases in the middle. The germline V gene has CDR1 SGHDT and CDR2 YYEEEE. The CDR3 extends over 12 amino acids. These data come from a study of shared clonotypes between healthy human individuals. In the authors' methods: As immunoSEQ supplied junction-only sequences (without quality scores), filtering differed. The data were produced by immunoSEQ multiplex PCR, yet TCRdb's version contains in-frame clones alone and is incomplete. That table furnishes V, J and clone size, whereas the DNA furnished D and trimming. Here the sample spans about 2.1 million clones, about 93% being singletons. Naive CD8 cells lacked CD45RO, underwent positive selection for CCR7 and left out terminally differentiated effector memory CD45RA+ cells. The donor cohort consisted entirely of Caucasian adults residing in Nashville, Tennessee.

General observations from the study: Few donors restricted represented genetic and exposure-history diversity.

Sequenced input: naive CD8+ T cells from PBMCs. The genes are TRBV5-6 and TRBJ2-1; D is perhaps TRBD1 (6 bases). The source of this sequence is a man aged 18-30 years in good health. Some clones in this sample may be carry-over from other donors' samples. In DNA, the CDR3 is TGTGCCAGCAGCCAGGGGATGAATGAGCAGTTCTTC. Its protein is CASSQGMNEQFF.